The T cell receptor beta chain under discussion was sequenced for a study of blood T cell repertoires in COVID-19. As for the study in general: Acute and convalescent COVID-19 specimens originated in the United States, Italy and Spain. T cells, B-cell-depleted T cells, or PBMCs supplied cDNA or gDNA.

Original processing notes: Amplification with reference gene primers provided the estimates of nucleated cell counts. Produced via immunoSEQ multiplex PCR; TCRdb's table is partial and in-frame only. Clone size and V and J calls were adopted from that table, with D and trimming inferred from the DNA. The sample carries roughly 97,000 clones, roughly four fifths recorded once. Deletions cut 4 bases from V and 6 bases from J, with 13 bases between. The CDR3 runs to 14 residues. Per germline, CDR1 SGHRS and CDR2 YFSETQ. The sequenced sample consisted of peripheral blood. The clonotype originates from a man in his sixties with acute or convalescent COVID-19. The chain has TRBV5-1 and TRBJ1-4, with D tentatively TRBD1 (5 bases). CDR3 sequence reads: CASSPGRRDEKLFF. Written as DNA, the CDR3 is TGCGCCAGCAGCCCAGGGAGGAGGGATGAAAAACTGTTTTTT.